This paragraph reports one TCR beta chain. A sample-barcoded 5' primer and a J-beta primer mix were used in a second PCR of about 7 to 12 cycles. Every sample produced at least 2.5 million CDR3-containing paired-end reads. TCRdb reprocessed the 5' RACE reads via MiXCR and lists one record per CDR3 protein. This table holds 1.5 million to 2 million distinct CDR3 sequences, less than 50% found once. Trimming took off 8 bases at V and 4 bases at J, with 18 bases between the two ends. CDR1 is SQVTM and CDR2 is ANQGSEA in the germline V gene. This CDR3 is built from 13 residues. The data are from a study of blood T cells in healthy people across ages.

The rearrangement joins TRBV29-1 to TRBJ2-7; D is possibly TRBD2 (6 bases). Sequenced material: blood. The origin of this receptor is a woman between 40 and 55 years old in good health. The CDR3 reads CSPWDLVKYEQYF. In DNA, the CDR3 is TGCAGCCCCTGGGACTTAGTCAAGTACGAGCAGTACTTC.